This T cell receptor beta chain was identified during a study of glioma-infiltrating T cells after dendritic cell vaccination. Time point meaning: after dendritic cell vaccination, including at tumor progression/relapse. Per the germline V gene, CDR1 is MNHEY and CDR2 is SVGAGI. Trimming removed 5 bases from V and 2 bases from J; junction bases left unmatched: 6. The CDR3 extends over 15 amino acids. Input was around 2 ug genomic DNA, or all available if less. Primers: 60 V beta forward and 13 J beta reverse. The assay was immunoSEQ multiplex PCR, and TCRdb's table has in-frame clones only and misses some. The data show approximately 110,000 clones, with roughly 89% seen just once and over 2.5% held by the top ten.

This TCR derives from a human donor with glioblastoma. This specimen was blood, taken after dendritic cell vaccination. This chain connects TRBV6-5 to TRBJ1-1, with 9 bases aligning to TRBD1. CDR3 bases: TGTGCCAGCAGTGCATCACAGGGGGCTAACACTGAAGCTTTCTTT. Translating gives CASSASQGANTEAFF.